This T cell receptor beta chain was profiled in a study of identical twins. This clonotype was counted only a few times. TCRdb reprocessed the 5' RACE reads with MiXCR, giving one entry per CDR3 protein. This table holds hundreds of thousands of distinct CDR3 sequences, around a sixth found once. CDR3 size: 14 residues. The germline CDR1 and CDR2 sequences are DFQATT and SNEGSKA (reference sequence). Between the trimmed V and J ends, which lost 1 base and 2 bases, there was a span of 10 bases. Separately, the same data were catalogued under a study of T cells expressing NK-cell markers.

The chain carries TRBV20-1 and TRBJ2-3, with D hard to call. The sequenced sample was PBMCs. This TCR came from a young woman in good health. CDR3 coding DNA: TGCAGTGCTAGAGGGCCAGTCACCACAGATACGCAGTATTTT. It codes for CSARGPVTTDTQYF.